The source of this T cell receptor beta chain is a study of CD8 T cells in Susac syndrome. The RNA input was roughly 0.45 to 1 ug, and it was reverse transcribed with random hexamers. Coverage of TCR beta CDR3 amplification by immunoSEQ multiplex PCR extended to 54 Vbeta and 13 Jbeta. TCRdb re-derived calls from the immunoSEQ multiplex PCR reads in MiXCR, one entry per CDR3 protein. This sample has under 550,000 distinct CDR3 sequences, with around 85% found just once. The germline V gene encodes CDR1 LNHDA and CDR2 SQIVND (reference sequence). The CDR3 has 15 residues. V was shortened by 3 bases and J by 5 bases, with 13 bases between the two germline ends.

V usage is TRBV19 and J usage is TRBJ1-4; D remains unclear. This TCR came from a human donor with multiple sclerosis. The sequenced sample consisted of CD8+ T cells from PBMCs. CDR3 in amino acids: CASSMGPGGNEKLFF. The CDR3 DNA sequence: TGTGCCAGTAGTATGGGCCCAGGAGGAAATGAAAAACTGTTTTTT.